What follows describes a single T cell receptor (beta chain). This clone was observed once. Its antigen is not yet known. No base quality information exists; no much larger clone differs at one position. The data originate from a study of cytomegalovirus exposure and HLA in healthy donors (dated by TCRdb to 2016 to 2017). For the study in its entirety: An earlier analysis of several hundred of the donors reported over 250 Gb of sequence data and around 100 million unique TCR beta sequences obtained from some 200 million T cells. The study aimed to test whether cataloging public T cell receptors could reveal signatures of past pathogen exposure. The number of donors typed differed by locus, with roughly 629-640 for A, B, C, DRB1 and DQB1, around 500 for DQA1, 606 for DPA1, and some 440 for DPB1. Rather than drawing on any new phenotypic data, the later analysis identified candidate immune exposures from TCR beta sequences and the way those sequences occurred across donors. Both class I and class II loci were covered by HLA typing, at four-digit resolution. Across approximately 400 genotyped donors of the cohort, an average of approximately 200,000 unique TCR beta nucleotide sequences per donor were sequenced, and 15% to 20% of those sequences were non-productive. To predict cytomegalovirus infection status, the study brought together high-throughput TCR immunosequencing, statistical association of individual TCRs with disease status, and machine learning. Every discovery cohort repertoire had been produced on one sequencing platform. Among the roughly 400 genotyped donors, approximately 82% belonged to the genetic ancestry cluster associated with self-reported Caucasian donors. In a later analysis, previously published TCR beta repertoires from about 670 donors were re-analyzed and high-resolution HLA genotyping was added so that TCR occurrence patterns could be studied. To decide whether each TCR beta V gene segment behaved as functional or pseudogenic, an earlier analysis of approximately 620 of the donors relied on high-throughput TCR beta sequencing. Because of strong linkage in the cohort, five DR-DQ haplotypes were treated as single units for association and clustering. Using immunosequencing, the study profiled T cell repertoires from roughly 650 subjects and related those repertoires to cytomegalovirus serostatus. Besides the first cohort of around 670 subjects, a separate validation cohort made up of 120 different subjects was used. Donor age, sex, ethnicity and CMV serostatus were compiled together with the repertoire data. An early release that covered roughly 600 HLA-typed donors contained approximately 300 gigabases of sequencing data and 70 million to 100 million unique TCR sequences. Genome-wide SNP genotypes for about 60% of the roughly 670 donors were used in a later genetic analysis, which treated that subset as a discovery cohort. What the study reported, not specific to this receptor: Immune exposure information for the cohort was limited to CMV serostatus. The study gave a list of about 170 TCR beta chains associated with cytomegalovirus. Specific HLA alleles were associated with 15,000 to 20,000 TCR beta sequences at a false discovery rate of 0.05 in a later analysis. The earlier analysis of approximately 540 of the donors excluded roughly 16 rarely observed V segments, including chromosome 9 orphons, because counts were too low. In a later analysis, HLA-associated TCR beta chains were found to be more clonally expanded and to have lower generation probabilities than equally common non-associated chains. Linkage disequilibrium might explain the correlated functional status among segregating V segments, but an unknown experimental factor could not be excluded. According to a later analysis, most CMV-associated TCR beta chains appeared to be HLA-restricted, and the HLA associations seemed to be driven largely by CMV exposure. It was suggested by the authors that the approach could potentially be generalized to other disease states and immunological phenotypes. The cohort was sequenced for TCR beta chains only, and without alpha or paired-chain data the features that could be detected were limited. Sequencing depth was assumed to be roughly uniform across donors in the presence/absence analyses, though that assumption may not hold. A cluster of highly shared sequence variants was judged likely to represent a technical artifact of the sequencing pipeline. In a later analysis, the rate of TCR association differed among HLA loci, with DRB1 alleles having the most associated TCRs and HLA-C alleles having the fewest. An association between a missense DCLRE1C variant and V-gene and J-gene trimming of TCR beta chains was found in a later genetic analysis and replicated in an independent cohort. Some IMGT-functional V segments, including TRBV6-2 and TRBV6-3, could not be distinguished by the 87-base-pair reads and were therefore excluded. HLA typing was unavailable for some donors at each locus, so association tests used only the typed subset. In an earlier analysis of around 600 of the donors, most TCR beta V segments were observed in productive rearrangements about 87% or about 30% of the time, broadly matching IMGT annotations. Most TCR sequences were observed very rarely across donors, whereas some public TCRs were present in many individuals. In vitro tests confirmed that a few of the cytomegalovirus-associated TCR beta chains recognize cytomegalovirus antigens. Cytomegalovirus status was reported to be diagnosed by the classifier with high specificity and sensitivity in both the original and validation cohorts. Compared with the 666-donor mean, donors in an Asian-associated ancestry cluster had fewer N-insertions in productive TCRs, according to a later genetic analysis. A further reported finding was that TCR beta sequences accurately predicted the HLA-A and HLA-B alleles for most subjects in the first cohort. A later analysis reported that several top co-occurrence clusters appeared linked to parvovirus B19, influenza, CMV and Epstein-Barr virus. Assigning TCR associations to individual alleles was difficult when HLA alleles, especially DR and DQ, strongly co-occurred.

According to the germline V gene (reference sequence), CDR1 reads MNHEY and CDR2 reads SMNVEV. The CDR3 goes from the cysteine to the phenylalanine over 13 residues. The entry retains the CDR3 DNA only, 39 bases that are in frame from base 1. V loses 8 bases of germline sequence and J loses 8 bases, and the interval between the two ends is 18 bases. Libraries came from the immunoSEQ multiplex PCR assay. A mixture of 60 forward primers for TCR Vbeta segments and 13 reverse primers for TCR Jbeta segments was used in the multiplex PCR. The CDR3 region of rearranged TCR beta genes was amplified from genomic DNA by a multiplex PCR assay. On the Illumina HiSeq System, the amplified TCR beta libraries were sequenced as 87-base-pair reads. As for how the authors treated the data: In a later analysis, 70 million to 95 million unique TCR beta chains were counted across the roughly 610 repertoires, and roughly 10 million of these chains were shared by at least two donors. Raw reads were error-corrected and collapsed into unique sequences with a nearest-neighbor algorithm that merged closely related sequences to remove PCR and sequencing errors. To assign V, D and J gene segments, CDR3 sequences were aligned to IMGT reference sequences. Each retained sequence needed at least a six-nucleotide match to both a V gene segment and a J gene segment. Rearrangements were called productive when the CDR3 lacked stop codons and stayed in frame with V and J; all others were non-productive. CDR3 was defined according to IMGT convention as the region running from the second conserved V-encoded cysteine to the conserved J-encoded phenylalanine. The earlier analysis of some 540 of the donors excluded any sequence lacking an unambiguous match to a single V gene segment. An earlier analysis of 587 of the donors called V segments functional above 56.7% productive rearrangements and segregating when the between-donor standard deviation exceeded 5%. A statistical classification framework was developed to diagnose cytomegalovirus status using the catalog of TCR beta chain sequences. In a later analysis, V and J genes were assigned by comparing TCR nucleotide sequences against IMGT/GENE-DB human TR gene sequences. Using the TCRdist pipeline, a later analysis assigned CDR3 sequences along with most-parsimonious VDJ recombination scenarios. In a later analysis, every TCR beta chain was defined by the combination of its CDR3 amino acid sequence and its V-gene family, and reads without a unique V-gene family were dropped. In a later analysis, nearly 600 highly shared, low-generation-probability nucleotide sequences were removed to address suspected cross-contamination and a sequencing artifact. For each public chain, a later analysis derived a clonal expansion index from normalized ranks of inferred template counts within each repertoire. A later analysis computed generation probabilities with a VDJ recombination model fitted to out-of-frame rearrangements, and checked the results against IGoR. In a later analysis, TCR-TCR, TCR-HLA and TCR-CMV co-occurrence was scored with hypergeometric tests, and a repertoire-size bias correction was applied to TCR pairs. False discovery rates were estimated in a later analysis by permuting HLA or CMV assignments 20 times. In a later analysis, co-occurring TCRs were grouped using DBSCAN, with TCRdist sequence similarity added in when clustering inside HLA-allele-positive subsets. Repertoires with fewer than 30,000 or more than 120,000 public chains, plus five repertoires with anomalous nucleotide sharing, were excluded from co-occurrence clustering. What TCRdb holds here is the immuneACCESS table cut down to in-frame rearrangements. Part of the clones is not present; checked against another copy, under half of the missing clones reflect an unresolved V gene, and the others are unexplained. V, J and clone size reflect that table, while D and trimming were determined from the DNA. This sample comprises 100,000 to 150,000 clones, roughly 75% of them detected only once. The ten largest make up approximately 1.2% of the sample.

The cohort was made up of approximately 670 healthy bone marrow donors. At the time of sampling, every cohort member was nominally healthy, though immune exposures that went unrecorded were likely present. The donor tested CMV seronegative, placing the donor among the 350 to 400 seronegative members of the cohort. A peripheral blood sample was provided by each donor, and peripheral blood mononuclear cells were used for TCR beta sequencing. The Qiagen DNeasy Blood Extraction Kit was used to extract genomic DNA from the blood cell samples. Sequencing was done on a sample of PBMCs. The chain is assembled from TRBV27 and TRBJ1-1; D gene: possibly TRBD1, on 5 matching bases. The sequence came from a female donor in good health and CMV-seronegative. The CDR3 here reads CASCRTGTQEAFF. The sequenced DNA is TGTGCCAGCTGTCGTACCGGGACTCAAGAAGCTTTCTTT.